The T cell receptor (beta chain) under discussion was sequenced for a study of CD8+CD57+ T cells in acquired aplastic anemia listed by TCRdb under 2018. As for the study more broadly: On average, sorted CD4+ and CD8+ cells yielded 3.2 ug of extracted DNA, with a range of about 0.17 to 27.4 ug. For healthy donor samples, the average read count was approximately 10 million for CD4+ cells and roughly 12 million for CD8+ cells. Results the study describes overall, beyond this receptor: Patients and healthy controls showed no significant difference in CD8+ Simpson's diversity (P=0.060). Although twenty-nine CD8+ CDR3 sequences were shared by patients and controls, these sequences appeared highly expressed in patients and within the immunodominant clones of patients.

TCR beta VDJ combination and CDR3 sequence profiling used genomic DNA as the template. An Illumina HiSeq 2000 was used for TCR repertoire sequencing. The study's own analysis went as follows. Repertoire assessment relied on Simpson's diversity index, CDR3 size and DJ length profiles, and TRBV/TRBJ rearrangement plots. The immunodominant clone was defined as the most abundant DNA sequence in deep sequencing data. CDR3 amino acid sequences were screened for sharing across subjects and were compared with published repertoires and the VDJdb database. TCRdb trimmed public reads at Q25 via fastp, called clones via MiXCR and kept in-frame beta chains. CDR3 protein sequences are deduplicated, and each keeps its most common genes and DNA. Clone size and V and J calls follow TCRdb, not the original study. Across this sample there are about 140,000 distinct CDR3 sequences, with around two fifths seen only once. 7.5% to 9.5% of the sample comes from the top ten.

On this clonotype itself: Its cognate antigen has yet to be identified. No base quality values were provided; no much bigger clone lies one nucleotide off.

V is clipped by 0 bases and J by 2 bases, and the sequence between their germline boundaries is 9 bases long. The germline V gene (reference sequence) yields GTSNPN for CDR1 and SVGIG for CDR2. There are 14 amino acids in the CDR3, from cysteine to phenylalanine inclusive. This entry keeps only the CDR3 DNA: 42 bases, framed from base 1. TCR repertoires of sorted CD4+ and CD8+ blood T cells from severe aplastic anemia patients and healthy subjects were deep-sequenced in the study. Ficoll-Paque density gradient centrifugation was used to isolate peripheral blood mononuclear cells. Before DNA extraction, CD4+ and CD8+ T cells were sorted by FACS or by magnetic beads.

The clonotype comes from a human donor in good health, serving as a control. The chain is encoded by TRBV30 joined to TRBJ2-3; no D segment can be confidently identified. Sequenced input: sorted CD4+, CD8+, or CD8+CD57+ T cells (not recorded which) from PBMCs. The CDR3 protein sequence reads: CAWSVGHTTDTQYF. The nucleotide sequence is TGTGCCTGGAGTGTAGGTCATACCACAGATACGCAGTATTTT.